The 6 T cell receptor beta chains in this list originate from one sample, sequenced in a study of cytomegalovirus exposure and HLA in healthy donors. PCR amplification relied on 60 Vbeta primers (plus 13 Jbeta primers). The method was immunoSEQ multiplex PCR; TCRdb's version includes in-frame clones alone and lacks a portion of them. The sample has around 100,000 clones; 80% to 85% are singletons. Sequencing used PBMCs. The receptors come from a man between 25 and 39 years old in good health and CMV-seropositive.

This chain connects TRBV9 to TRBJ1-4, with 8 bases matching TRBD1. V trimming: 2 bases; J trimming: 3 bases; junction bases outside the gene matches: 0. CDR1 is SGDLS and CDR2 is YYNGEE in the germline V gene. This CDR3 spans 14 amino acids. The CDR3 DNA reads TGTGCCAGCAGCGTGACAGGGGCTAATGAAAAACTGTTTTTT. Translating gives CASSVTGANEKLFF.

The genes are TRBV11-3 and TRBJ2-7; 10 nucleotides agree with TRBD2. After removal of 0 bases from V and 7 bases from J, the junction contained 9 bases not matched to a gene. The V gene's germline CDR1 is SGHNT and CDR2 YENEEA. The CDR3 covers 16 residues. The CDR3 spells CASSLDSGTSVREQYV. DNA of the CDR3: TGTGCCAGCAGCTTAGATAGTGGGACTAGCGTGCGGGAGCAGTACGTC.

The chain couples TRBV5-1 to TRBJ2-3; 12 bases match TRBD2. The CDR3 length is 18 residues. Germline CDR1 SGHRS, CDR2 YFSETQ. J gave up 8 bases and V 2 bases, and 15 bases lay outside the gene matches. CDR3 bases: TGCGCCAGCAGCTTTAACCCCGGACTAGCGGGAAGAGAAAGTACGCAGTATTTT. This codes for CASSFNPGLAGRESTQYF.

The chain has TRBV11-1 and TRBJ2-3; 8 positions match TRBD2. The J segment lost 10 bases and the V segment lost 4 bases, leaving 7 bases of the junction unmatched. Per the germline V gene, CDR1 is SGHAT and CDR2 is FQDESV (reference sequence). The CDR3 contains 13 residues. The CDR3: CASSSRRGVAQYF. The CDR3, as DNA: TGTGCCAGCAGCTCGAGGCGGGGGGTGGCGCAGTATTTT.

The chain combines TRBV7-2 with TRBJ1-4; D may be TRBD1 (6 bases). Per germline, CDR1 SGHTA and CDR2 FQGNSA. This CDR3 has 14 residues. V was shortened by 4 bases and J by 3 bases, with 9 bases between the two germline ends. DNA of the CDR3: TGTGCCAGCAGCTCACAGGGTTCTAATGAAAAACTGTTTTTT. It encodes CASSSQGSNEKLFF. Full variable domain (rest looked up from reference TRBV7-2 and TRBJ1-4): GAGVSQSPSNKVTEKGKDVELRCDPISGHTALYWYRQSLGQGLEFLIYFQGNSAPDKSGLPSDRFSAERTGGSVSTLTIQRTQQEDSAVYLCASSSQGSNEKLFFGSGTQLSVL.

The chain recombines TRBV4-2 with TRBJ2-5; TRBD2 matches at 8 bases. V shed 0 bases, J shed 5 bases, and the junction held 5 bases outside the gene matches. The germline V gene encodes CDR1 LGHNA and CDR2 YNFKEQ. CDR3 length: 15 amino acids. The CDR3 DNA reads TGTGCCAGCAGCCAAGAACCCCTAGCGGGTGAGACCCAGTACTTC. Amino acids: CASSQEPLAGETQYF.